Given below is one T cell receptor (beta chain) in context. Germline V CDR1 and CDR2: SNHLY, FYNNEI. V was pared by 3 bases and J by 7 bases, with 9 bases between. The CDR3 runs to 12 residues. This entry belongs to a study of blood T cell repertoires in COVID-19. Study-wide context: From T cells, B-cell-depleted T cells, or PBMCs came the material, which was cDNA or gDNA.

The cohort comprised adults aged about 18 to 89 years residing in about two dozen US areas. Among Cohort 3 donors, those recovered had two negative PCRs, clearance, or symptom resolution. Measured with immunoSEQ multiplex PCR; TCRdb has only the in-frame clones, and not every one. In the table there are roughly 250,000 clones, around 89% of which are singletons. What was sequenced was PBMCs or T cells enriched from blood (not recorded which). The TCR originated in a woman between 18 and 29 years old who had recovered from COVID-19. The chain links TRBV2 to TRBJ1-2, with D hard to call. CDR3 region: CASSDGVIGYTF. In DNA form, the CDR3 reads TGTGCCAGCAGTGACGGGGTAATTGGCTACACCTTC. Drawing the rest from reference TRBV2 and TRBJ1-2, the complete variable domain is EPEVTQTPSHQVTQMGQEVILRCVPISNHLYFYWYRQILGQKVEFLVSFYNNEISEKSEIFDDQFSVERPDGSNFTLKIRSTKLEDSAMYFCASSDGVIGYTFGSGTRLTVV.